These 4 T cell receptor beta chains came from one sample sequenced in a study of sequential checkpoint blockade in melanoma. The method was immunoSEQ multiplex PCR; TCRdb's version includes in-frame clones alone and lacks a portion of them. Counted here are around 9,300 clones, 25% to 30% occurring once; the ten biggest clones make up approximately 22%. Described treatment: randomized to nivolumab then ipilimumab (arm A) or the reverse (arm B). The specimen comprised tumor tissue (inferred from file names), sampled from a patient given nivolumab and ipilimumab in sequence. The receptor set was obtained from a human donor with melanoma.

The chain combines TRBV15 with TRBJ2-7, with 7 bases lining up with TRBD2. The J segment lost 2 bases and the V segment lost 5 bases, leaving 12 bases of the junction unmatched. CDR3 length: 16 residues. Germline V lookup: CDR1 LNHNV, CDR2 YYDKDF (reference sequence). The CDR3 is CATSPDLMGGTYEQYV. CDR3 in DNA: TGTGCCACCAGCCCTGATTTGATGGGGGGGACCTACGAGCAGTACGTC.

This clone has just a few counts. This chain uses TRBV11-3 with TRBJ2-7; D gene uncertain. CDR1 and CDR2 (germline): SGHNT, YENEEA. Trimming cost V 1 base and J 4 bases, with 14 bases left between them. The CDR3 contains 15 residues. The CDR3, as DNA: TGTGCCAGCAGCTTAGGATTTGGAGCTTTATACGAGCAGTACTTC. Translating gives CASSLGFGALYEQYF.

This clone was detected ten times or more. This sequence joins TRBV11-3 and TRBJ1-2; D might be TRBD1 (5 bases). The CDR3 contains 14 residues. V was trimmed by 4 bases and J by 0 bases, leaving 9 bases between them. Germline lookup yields CDR1 SGHNT and CDR2 YENEEA. The CDR3 reads CASSSAGPNYGYTF. CDR3 coding DNA: TGTGCCAGCAGCTCGGCAGGGCCTAACTATGGCTACACCTTC.

This clone was observed a handful of times. V and J are TRBV5-1 and TRBJ2-3; 8 positions match TRBD2. The CDR3 length is 15 residues. CDR1 is SGHRS and CDR2 is YFSETQ in the germline V gene. With 3 bases clipped from V and 1 base from J, the junction kept 4 bases outside the gene matches. The CDR3 loop is CASSSGGQGTDTQYF. In DNA form, the CDR3 reads TGCGCCAGCAGCTCGGGGGGGCAAGGCACAGATACGCAGTATTTT.